This passage covers 19 T cell receptor beta chains from one sample sequenced in a study of neurological immune-mediated disorders. One entry per CDR3 protein, called by TCRdb with MiXCR from the 5' RACE reads. The sample records tens of thousands of distinct CDR3 sequences, under 20% being singletons. The specimen was PBMCs. These TCRs come from a woman in her thirties or forties in good health.

In its sample, this clonotype was seen many times. The chain recombines TRBV7-2 with TRBJ2-3; 8 positions agree with TRBD2. Germline V CDR1 and CDR2: SGHTA, FQGNSA. The V segment lost 5 bases and the J segment 2 bases; nucleotides outside the gene matches: 3. CDR3 size: 14 residues. The chain's CDR3 is CASSRGGNTDTQYF. The CDR3 region has the DNA TGTGCCAGCAGCCGGGGGGGGAACACAGATACGCAGTATTTT.

In this sample, this clonotype turned up many times. The V gene is TRBV12-3 or TRBV12-4, the J gene TRBJ1-5; tentative D call: TRBD1 (6 bases). This CDR3 region has 16 residues. V dropped 5 bases and J dropped 0 bases, with 14 bases sitting between them. CDR3 DNA sequence: TGTGCCAGCAGTGAACAGGGTCCCCTTAGCAATCAGCCCCAGCATTTT. Translated, it gives CASSEQGPLSNQPQHF.

This clonotype showed up many times. This sequence joins TRBV6-1 and TRBJ2-7, with D unclear. In germline, CDR1 is MNHNS, CDR2 SASEGT. Trimming took off 7 bases at V and 7 bases at J, with 11 bases between the two ends. This CDR3 is 11 amino acids long. The CDR3: CASIAAREQYV. Written as DNA, the CDR3 is TGTGCCAGCATTGCGGCGAGAGAGCAGTACGTC.

This clonotype was seen many times. The J gene is TRBJ2-7, the V gene TRBV7-2; TRBD2 might be the D (5 bases). Trimming stripped 5 bases from V and 1 base from J, with 9 bases between. CDR1 SGHTA and CDR2 FQGNSA come from the germline V gene. The CDR3 length is 13 residues. The CDR3 bases are TGTGCCAGCAGCCTCGGGGTTTCCTACGAGCAGTACGTC. This translates into CASSLGVSYEQYV.

As to this clonotype: One end of the junction varies from germline; a read error may be responsible. The V gene is TRBV5-6, the J gene TRBJ1-1; D is unclear. The CDR3 totals 13 residues. Germline V gene data show CDR1 as SGHDT and CDR2 as YYEEEE. The CDR3 reads CVSSPDEGTEAFF. In DNA, the CDR3 is TGTGTCAGCAGCCCGGACGAGGGCACTGAAGCTTTCTTT.

This clonotype was counted many times. The chain carries TRBV7-2 and TRBJ2-3; 12 bases line up with TRBD2. Germline trimming cut 10 bases from V and 5 bases from J; bases unmatched to any gene: 4. Germline CDR1 reads SGHTA; CDR2 reads FQGNSA. This CDR3 is 13 amino acids long. The CDR3 sequence: CATSGGAVDTQYF. CDR3 coding DNA: TGTGCCACTAGCGGGGGGGCCGTAGATACGCAGTATTTT.

The sample holds many counts of this clonotype. The chain is built from TRBV3-1 and TRBJ2-2; the D is unclear. The V gene's germline CDR1 is LGHDT and CDR2 YNNKEL (reference sequence). V gave up 1 base and J gave up 8 bases, with 8 bases separating them. This CDR3 comprises 13 residues. The chain's CDR3 is CASSQVLRGELFF. CDR3 in DNA: TGTGCCAGCAGCCAAGTACTACGGGGGGAGCTGTTTTTT.

The sample holds many counts of this clonotype. The CDR3 sequence: CASSSSRGLTYEQYF. As DNA, the CDR3 is TGTGCCAGCAGTTCGAGCAGGGGGCTTACCTACGAGCAGTACTTC. The gene calls are TRBV12-3 or TRBV12-4 and TRBJ2-7; 8 positions agree with TRBD1. J was trimmed by 2 bases and V by 4 bases; bases with no gene match: 7. The CDR3 extends over 15 amino acids.

This chain uses TRBV6-2 or TRBV6-3 with TRBJ1-5; 7 positions agree with TRBD1. The CDR3 loop spans 12 amino acids. The V and J ends lost 6 bases and 8 bases, in that order; junction bases with no gene match: 4. CDR1 is MNHEY, CDR2 SVGEGT, per germline. The CDR3 loop reads CASSSGGKPQHF. The CDR3 region has the DNA TGTGCCAGCAGCTCAGGGGGGAAGCCCCAGCATTTT.

This clonotype was picked up many times. The chain has TRBV7-2 and TRBJ2-2; 8 bases line up with TRBD1. Germline CDR1 reads SGHTA; CDR2 reads FQGNSA. CDR3 length equals 16 residues. V was clipped by 7 bases and J by 7 bases; unmatched bases: 14. This CDR3 is CASTPGGQGAVGELFF. The CDR3 DNA reads TGTGCCAGCACCCCAGGTGGGCAGGGGGCCGTCGGGGAGCTGTTTTTT.

This clonotype was observed a handful of times. V usage is TRBV4-2 and J usage is TRBJ2-1, with 8 bases aligning to TRBD2. The V gene's germline CDR1 is LGHNA and CDR2 YNFKEQ. V shed 0 bases, J shed 0 bases, and the junction held 7 bases outside the gene matches. This CDR3 has 18 residues. CDR3 amino acids: CASSQEPQLAGSYNEQFF. The CDR3 DNA reads TGTGCCAGCAGCCAAGAACCTCAGCTAGCGGGCTCCTACAATGAGCAGTTCTTC.

This clonotype was detected only a few times. The V gene is TRBV5-1, the J gene TRBJ2-3; D call uncertain. This CDR3 region has 16 residues. The V gene lost 0 bases and the J gene lost 5 bases, with 16 bases spanning the gap. Germline loops: CDR1 SGHRS, CDR2 YFSETQ. The CDR3 DNA sequence: TGCGCCAGCAGCTTGGCCGCCCCACGGGTGGGAGATACGCAGTATTTT. Amino acid sequence: CASSLAAPRVGDTQYF. Filled out from reference TRBV5-1 and TRBJ2-3, the complete variable domain reads KAGVTQTPRYLIKTRGQQVTLSCSPISGHRSVSWYQQTPGQGLQFLFEYFSETQRNKGNFPGRFSGRQFSNSRSEMNVSTLELGDSALYLCASSLAAPRVGDTQYFGPGTRLTVL.

This clonotype was recorded at least ten times. J is TRBJ2-2 and V is TRBV28, with 14 nucleotides matching TRBD2. V lost 6 bases, J lost 5 bases, and 5 bases stayed unmatched. The CDR3 length is 16 residues. Germline CDR1 reads MDHEN; CDR2 reads SYDVKM. CDR3 residues: CASRKTSGGGTGELFF. The CDR3 nucleotides read TGTGCCAGCAGGAAGACTAGCGGGGGGGGGACCGGGGAGCTGTTTTTT.

This clonotype was seen repeatedly, ten times or more. The genes are TRBV7-3 and TRBJ2-3; D tentatively reads TRBD1 or TRBD2 (6 bases each). This CDR3 is built from 16 residues. Per the germline V gene, CDR1 is SGHTA and CDR2 is FQGTGA. The V gene lost 5 bases and the J gene lost 3 bases, with 18 bases spanning the gap. CDR3: CASSPRGAVRTDTQYF. The CDR3, as DNA: TGTGCCAGCAGCCCTAGGGGGGCGGTGAGAACAGATACGCAGTATTTT. Filled out from reference TRBV7-3 and TRBJ2-3, the complete variable domain reads GAGVSQTPSNKVTEKGKYVELRCDPISGHTALYWYRQSLGQGPEFLIYFQGTGAADDSGLPNDRFFAVRPEGSVSTLKIQRTERGDSAVYLCASSPRGAVRTDTQYFGPGTRLTVL.

This clonotype was picked up many times. V usage is TRBV7-2 and J usage is TRBJ2-6; no definite D call. CDR1 and CDR2 from the germline V gene are SGHTA and FQGNSA. Trimming removed 1 base from V and 0 bases from J, with 7 bases in between. CDR3 length equals 16 residues. CDR3 protein: CASSLEVVSGANVLTF. For the CDR3, the DNA is TGTGCCAGCAGCTTAGAGGTGGTCTCTGGGGCCAACGTCCTGACTTTC.

About this clonotype: A junction boundary mismatches the germline segment, possibly from a read error. The chain has TRBV15 and TRBJ2-7, with D hard to call. This CDR3 has 14 amino acids. CDR1 is LNHNV, CDR2 YYDKDF, per germline (reference sequence). The CDR3 sequence: CATNRDHGIYEQYF. The CDR3 DNA sequence: TGTGCCACCAACAGAGATCATGGGATATACGAGCAGTACTTC.

In its sample, this clonotype was seen many times. The rearrangement uses TRBV12-3 or TRBV12-4 and TRBJ1-2, with 7 positions matching TRBD1. The CDR3 is made up of 14 amino acids. Trimming cost V 5 bases and J 2 bases; bases outside gene matches: 5. CDR3 loop: CASSKGASNYGYTF. The DNA of the CDR3 is TGTGCCAGCAGTAAGGGGGCATCAAACTATGGCTACACCTTC.

Turning to this clonotype: Just one base apart from a much larger clone, this may be a read error. The chain carries TRBV5-6 and TRBJ1-1; D call uncertain. The germline V and J ends were trimmed by 2 bases and 7 bases, with 9 bases remaining between them. Germline V gives CDR1 SGHDT, CDR2 YYEEEE. This CDR3 contains 12 residues. CDR3 sequence: CASSFLEDEAFF. The CDR3 bases are TGTGCCAGCAGCTTCCTGGAGGATGAAGCTTTCTTT. Based on the CDR3 plus reference TRBV5-6 and TRBJ1-1, the full variable domain is DAGVTQSPTHLIKTRGQQVTLRCSPKSGHDTVSWYQQALGQGPQFIFQYYEEEERQRGNFPDRFSGHQFPNYSSELNVNALLLGDSALYLCASSFLEDEAFFGQGTRLTVV.

The sample holds many counts of this clonotype. This chain uses TRBV5-1 with TRBJ2-1, with 9 bases that match TRBD1. There are 16 residues in the CDR3. The V segment lost 4 bases and the J segment 1 base; nucleotides outside the gene matches: 6. The germline gives CDR1 SGHRS, CDR2 YFSETQ. CDR3 sequence reads: CASSPTTGGSYNEQFF. The DNA of the CDR3 is TGCGCCAGCAGCCCGACGACAGGGGGATCCTACAATGAGCAGTTCTTC.